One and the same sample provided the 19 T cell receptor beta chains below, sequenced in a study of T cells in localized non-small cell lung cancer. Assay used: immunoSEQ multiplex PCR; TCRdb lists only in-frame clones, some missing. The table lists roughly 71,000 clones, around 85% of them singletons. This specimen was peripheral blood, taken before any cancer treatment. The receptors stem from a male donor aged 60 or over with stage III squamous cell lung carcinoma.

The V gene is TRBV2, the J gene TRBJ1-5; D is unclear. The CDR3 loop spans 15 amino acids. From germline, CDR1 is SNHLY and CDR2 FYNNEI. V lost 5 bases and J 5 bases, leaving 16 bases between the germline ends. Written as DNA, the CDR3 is TGTGCCAGCAGTCAAAGGGCTGTTCTGGATCAGCCCCAGCATTTT. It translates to CASSQRAVLDQPQHF.

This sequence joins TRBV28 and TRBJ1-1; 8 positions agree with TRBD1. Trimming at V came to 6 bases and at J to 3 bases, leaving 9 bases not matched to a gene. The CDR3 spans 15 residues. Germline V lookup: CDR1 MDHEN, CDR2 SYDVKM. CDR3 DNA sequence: TGTGCCAGCAGCCCCGGGACAGGATCAGACACTGAAGCTTTCTTT. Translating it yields CASSPGTGSDTEAFF.

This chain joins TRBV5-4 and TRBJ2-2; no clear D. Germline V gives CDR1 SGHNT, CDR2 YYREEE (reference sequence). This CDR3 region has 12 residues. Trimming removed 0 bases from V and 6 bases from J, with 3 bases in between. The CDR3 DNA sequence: TGTGCCAGCAGCTTGGTCCCCGGGGAGCTGTTTTTT. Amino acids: CASSLVPGELFF.

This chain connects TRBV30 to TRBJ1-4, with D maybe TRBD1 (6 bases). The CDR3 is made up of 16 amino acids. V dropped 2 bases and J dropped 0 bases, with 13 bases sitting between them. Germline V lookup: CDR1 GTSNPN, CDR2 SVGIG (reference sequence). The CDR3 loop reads CAWSPRRGATNEKLFF. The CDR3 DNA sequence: TGTGCCTGGAGTCCACGCAGGGGAGCAACTAATGAAAAACTGTTTTTT.

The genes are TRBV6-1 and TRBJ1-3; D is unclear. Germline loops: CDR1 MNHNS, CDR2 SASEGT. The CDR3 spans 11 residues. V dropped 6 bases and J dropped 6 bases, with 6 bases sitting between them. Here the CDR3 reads CASRVLNTIYF. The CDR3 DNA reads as TGTGCCAGCAGGGTTTTAAACACCATATATTTT.

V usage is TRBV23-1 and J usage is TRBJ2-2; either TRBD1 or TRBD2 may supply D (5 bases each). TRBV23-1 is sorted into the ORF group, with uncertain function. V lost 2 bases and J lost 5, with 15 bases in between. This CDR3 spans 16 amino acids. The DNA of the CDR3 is TGCGCCAGCAGTCAAAGAGGGGAGACGGGAACCGGGGAGCTGTTTTTT. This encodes CASSQRGETGTGELFF.

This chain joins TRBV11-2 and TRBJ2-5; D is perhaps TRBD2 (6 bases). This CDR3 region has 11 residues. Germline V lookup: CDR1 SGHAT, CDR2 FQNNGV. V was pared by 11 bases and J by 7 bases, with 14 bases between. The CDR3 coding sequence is TGTGCCGACGGGACTGGGGGGACCCAGTACTTC. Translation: CADGTGGTQYF.

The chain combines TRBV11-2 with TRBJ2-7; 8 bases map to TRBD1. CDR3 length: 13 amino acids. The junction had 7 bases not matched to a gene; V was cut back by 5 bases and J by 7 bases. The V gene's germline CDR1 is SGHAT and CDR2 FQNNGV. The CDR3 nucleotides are TGTGCCAGCAGCACTCAGGGGGCAGGGGAGCAGTACTTC. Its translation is CASSTQGAGEQYF.

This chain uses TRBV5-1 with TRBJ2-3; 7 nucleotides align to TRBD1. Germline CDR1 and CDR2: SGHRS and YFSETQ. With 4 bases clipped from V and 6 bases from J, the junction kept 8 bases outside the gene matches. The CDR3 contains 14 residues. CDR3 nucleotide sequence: TGCGCCAGCAGCCTCAAGGGGGCAGAGGATACGCAGTATTTT. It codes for CASSLKGAEDTQYF.

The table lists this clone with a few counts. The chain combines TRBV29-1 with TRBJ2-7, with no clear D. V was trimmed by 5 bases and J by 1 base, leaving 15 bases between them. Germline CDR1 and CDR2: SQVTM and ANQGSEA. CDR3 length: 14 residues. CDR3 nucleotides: TGCAGCGTTTCTGATGTCAGTACATCCTACGAGCAGTACTTC. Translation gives CSVSDVSTSYEQYF.

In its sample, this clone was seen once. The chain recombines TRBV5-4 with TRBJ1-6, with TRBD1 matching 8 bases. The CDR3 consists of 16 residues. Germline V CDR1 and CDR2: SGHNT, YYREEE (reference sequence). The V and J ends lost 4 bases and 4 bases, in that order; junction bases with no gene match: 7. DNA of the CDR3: TGTGCCAGCAGCGGCGACAGGGGACCTTATAATTCACCCCTCCACTTT. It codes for CASSGDRGPYNSPLHF.

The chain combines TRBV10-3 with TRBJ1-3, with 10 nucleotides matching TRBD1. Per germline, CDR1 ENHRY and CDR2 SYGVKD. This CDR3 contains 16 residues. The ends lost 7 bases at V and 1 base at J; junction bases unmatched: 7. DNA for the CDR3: TGTGCCATCACCGGACCGGGACAGGGGTCTGGAAACACCATATATTTT. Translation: CAITGPGQGSGNTIYF.

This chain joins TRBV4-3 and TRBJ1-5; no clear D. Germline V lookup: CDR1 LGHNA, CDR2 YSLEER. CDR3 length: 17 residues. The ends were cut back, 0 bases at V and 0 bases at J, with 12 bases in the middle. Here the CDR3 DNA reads TGCGCCAGCAGCCAAGATGTAAGCTTCTATAGCAATCAGCCCCAGCATTTT. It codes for CASSQDVSFYSNQPQHF.

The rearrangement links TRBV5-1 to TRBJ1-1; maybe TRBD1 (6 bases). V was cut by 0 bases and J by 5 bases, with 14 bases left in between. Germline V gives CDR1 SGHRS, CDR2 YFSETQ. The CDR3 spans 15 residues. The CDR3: CASSLALGTNTEAFF. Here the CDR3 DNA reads TGCGCCAGCAGCTTGGCGTTAGGGACAAATACTGAAGCTTTCTTT.

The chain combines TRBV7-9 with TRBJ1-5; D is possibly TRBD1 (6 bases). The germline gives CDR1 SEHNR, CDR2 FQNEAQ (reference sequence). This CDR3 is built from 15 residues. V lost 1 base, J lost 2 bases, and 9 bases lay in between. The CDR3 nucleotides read TGTGCCAGCAGCTTAGGGGGGGCGCGCAATCAGCCCCAGCATTTT. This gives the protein CASSLGGARNQPQHF. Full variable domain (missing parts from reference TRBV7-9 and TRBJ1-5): DTGVSQNPRHKITKRGQNVTFRCDPISEHNRLYWYRQTLGQGPEFLTYFQNEAQLEKSRLLSDRFSAERPKGSFSTLEIQRTEQGDSAMYLCASSLGGARNQPQHFGDGTRLSIL.

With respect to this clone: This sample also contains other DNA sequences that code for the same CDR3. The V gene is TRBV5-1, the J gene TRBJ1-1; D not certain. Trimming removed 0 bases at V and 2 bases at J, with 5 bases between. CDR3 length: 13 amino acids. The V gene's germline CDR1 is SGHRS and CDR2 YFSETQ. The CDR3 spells CASSLESNTEAFF. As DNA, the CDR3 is TGCGCCAGCAGCTTGGAATCAAACACTGAAGCTTTCTTT. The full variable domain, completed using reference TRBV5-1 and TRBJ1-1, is KAGVTQTPRYLIKTRGQQVTLSCSPISGHRSVSWYQQTPGQGLQFLFEYFSETQRNKGNFPGRFSGRQFSNSRSEMNVSTLELGDSALYLCASSLESNTEAFFGQGTRLTVV.

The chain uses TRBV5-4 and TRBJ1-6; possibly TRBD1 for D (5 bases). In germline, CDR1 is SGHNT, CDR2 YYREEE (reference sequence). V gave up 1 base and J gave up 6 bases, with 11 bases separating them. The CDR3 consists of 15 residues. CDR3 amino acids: CASSLQGHVNSPLHF. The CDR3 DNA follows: TGTGCCAGCAGCTTGCAAGGACACGTTAATTCACCCCTCCACTTT.

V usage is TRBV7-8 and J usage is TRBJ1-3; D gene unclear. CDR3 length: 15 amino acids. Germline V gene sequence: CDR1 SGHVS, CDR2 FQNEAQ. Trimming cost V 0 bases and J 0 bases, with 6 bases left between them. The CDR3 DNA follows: TGTGCCAGCAGCTTAGCGCTGAGCTCTGGAAACACCATATATTTT. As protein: CASSLALSSGNTIYF.

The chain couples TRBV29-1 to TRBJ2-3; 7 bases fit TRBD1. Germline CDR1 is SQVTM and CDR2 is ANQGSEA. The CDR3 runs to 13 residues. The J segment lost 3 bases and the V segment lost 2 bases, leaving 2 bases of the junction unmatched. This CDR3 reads CSVEPQGTDTQYF. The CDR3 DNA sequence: TGCAGCGTTGAACCACAGGGGACAGATACGCAGTATTTT.